Listed below are T cell receptor beta chains from one sample, sequenced in a study of control samples from healthy donors and cancer patients. Using immunoSEQ multiplex PCR, the repertoire was profiled, and TCRdb retains in-frame clones only, with some absent. The sample contains roughly 150,000 clones, 80% to 95% of which appear only once. What was sequenced was blood. The receptor source for this set is a woman aged 25 to 39 in good health. Each CDR3 is given with its conserved first and last residue. The D gene is left open where the match is weak. Not every row has a clone size; where given, it reads once, few, many or a size class.

D gene	V gene	J gene	clone size	CDR3 DNA	CDR3 protein
-	TRBV7-9	TRBJ1-1	-	TGTGCCAGCAGCTTATTGGGGGGATCGAACACTGAAGCTTTCTTT	CASSLLGGSNTEAFF
TRBD1	TRBV7-3	TRBJ2-2	-	TGTGCCAGCAGCTTAGACAGGGATGGCACCGGGGAGCTGTTTTTT	CASSLDRDGTGELFF
-	TRBV13	TRBJ2-7	-	TGTGCCAGCAGCTTATCCCACGAGCAGTACTTC	CASSLSHEQYF
TRBD2	TRBV3-1/TRBV3-2	TRBJ2-1	-	TGTGCCAGCAGTTTGGGGACTAGCGATCGGGGCTTCTTC	CASSLGTSDRGFF
-	TRBV5-1	TRBJ2-7	-	TGCGCCAGCAGCTTGAGGGACTTCTCCTACGAGCAGTACTTC	CASSLRDFSYEQYF
-	TRBV28	TRBJ2-3	-	TGTGCCAGCAGTTTATATACGGGGGATACAGATACGCAGTATTTT	CASSLYTGDTDTQYF
-	TRBV27	TRBJ1-2	-	TGTGCCAGCAGCCTACAGGGAGGCTCTTCCTATGGCTACACCTTC	CASSLQGGSSYGYTF
TRBD2	TRBV9	TRBJ2-3	-	TGTGCCAGCAGCACTGGACTAGCGGACACAGATACGCAGTATTTT	CASSTGLADTDTQYF
-	TRBV5-1	TRBJ2-3	-	TGCGCCAGCAGCTTGGGGGAAGGGGACACAGATACGCAGTATTTT	CASSLGEGDTDTQYF
-	TRBV6-6	TRBJ1-5	-	TGTGCCAGCAGTGGGGACATATTGCAGCCCCAGCATTTT	CASSGDILQPQHF
TRBD2	TRBV3-1/TRBV3-2	TRBJ2-7	once	TGTGCCAGCAGCCTTGGGACTAGCTTCTACGAGCAGTACTTC	CASSLGTSFYEQYF
-	TRBV3-1/TRBV3-2	TRBJ2-7	few	TGTGCCAGCAGCCCGTCCAGGGGGGTAGGCGAGCAGTACTTC	CASSPSRGVGEQYF
-	TRBV9	TRBJ2-1	once	TGTGCCAGCAGCGTAGAGGCGTCCAATGAGCAGTTCTTC	CASSVEASNEQFF
-	TRBV9	TRBJ2-7	-	TGTGCCAGCAGCTCTGGGGTACAGCAGTACTTC	CASSSGVQQYF
-	TRBV18	TRBJ2-1	-	TGTGCCAGCTCACCACCCCCGGCTGCCCCCGCCTACAATGAGCAGTTCTTC	CASSPPPAAPAYNEQFF
TRBD2	TRBV6-6	TRBJ2-7	-	TGTGCCAGCAGTTACTCGGGGCGGGAGCGGGCCCCCGAGCAGTACTTC	CASSYSGRERAPEQYF
-	TRBV27	TRBJ2-4	-	TGTGCCAGCAGTAGTTTTGTGGACACGAAAAACATTCAGTACTTC	CASSSFVDTKNIQYF
TRBD1	TRBV3-1/TRBV3-2	TRBJ2-5	-	TGTGCCAGCAGCCGTACAGGGGTAGGGGAGACCCAGTACTTC	CASSRTGVGETQYF
TRBD1	TRBV27	TRBJ1-4	once	TGTGCCAGCAGGAATGTGGGGACAGCCAACGAAAAACTGTTTTTT	CASRNVGTANEKLFF
-	TRBV7-2	TRBJ1-2	-	TGTGCCAGCAGCCTATTGGCGGGGGCAAGGCGTGGCTACACCTTC	CASSLLAGARRGYTF
-	TRBV5-4	TRBJ1-1	once	TGTGCCAGCAGCTTGAGGGTAGGTAACACTGAAGCTTTCTTT	CASSLRVGNTEAFF
-	TRBV4-1	TRBJ1-5	-	TGCGCCAGCAGCCGATACTGGGGGCGCGAGCCCCAGCCCCAGCATTTT	CASSRYWGREPQPQHF
-	TRBV29-1	TRBJ1-2	once	TGCAGCGTTGTCGGTGGGGGGGTTTGGGGCAAGAATGGCTACACCTTC	CSVVGGGVWGKNGYTF
-	TRBV19	TRBJ2-7	-	TGTGCCAGTAGTATGACAGGATCCACCTACGAGCAGTACTTC	CASSMTGSTYEQYF
-	TRBV19	TRBJ1-2	-	TGTGCCAGTAGTATCCCTGAGGGTATTGATGGCTACACCTTC	CASSIPEGIDGYTF
TRBD1	TRBV4-3	TRBJ2-1	-	TGCGCCAGCAGCCAGGGACAGGAGCTCCGTGAGCAGTTCTTC	CASSQGQELREQFF
TRBD1	TRBV28	TRBJ1-4	-	TGTGCCAGCACCCTACAGGGGGAAGAAAAACTGTTTTTT	CASTLQGEEKLFF
-	TRBV4-3	TRBJ2-2	-	TGCGCCAGCAGTCCTGTCGCGGCCACCGGGGAGCTGTTTTTT	CASSPVAATGELFF
-	TRBV18	TRBJ2-1	-	TGTGCCAGCAGACCGAGGGGCGGAGGGCCCACCTACAATGAGCAGTTCTTC	CASRPRGGGPTYNEQFF
-	TRBV15	TRBJ1-5	-	TGTGCCACCAGCAGAGAGCCCCCTTCAGCTCAGCCCCAGCATTTT	CATSREPPSAQPQHF
TRBD1	TRBV28	TRBJ1-5	-	TGTGCCAGCAGTTTAGTTCGGGACAGTGATCAGCCCCAGCATTTT	CASSLVRDSDQPQHF
-	TRBV7-9	TRBJ2-1	-	TGTGCCAGCGCACCAGGGACTCTAGGACCTTACAATGAGCAGTTCTTC	CASAPGTLGPYNEQFF
TRBD2	TRBV7-9	TRBJ2-7	-	TGTGCCAGCAGCTTAGCGGCGGGAGAGGCCTACGAGCAGTACTTC	CASSLAAGEAYEQYF
-	TRBV27	TRBJ2-7	-	TGTGCCAGCAGCGAGGGGGGGGCCTACGAGCAGTACTTC	CASSEGGAYEQYF
-	TRBV7-3	TRBJ2-7	-	TGTGCCAGCGCCGACAGCACCCTAGCAAAGCAGTACTTC	CASADSTLAKQYF
-	TRBV30	TRBJ1-2	-	TGTGCCTGGTCTTACAGGTCGACCAACTATGGCTACACCTTC	CAWSYRSTNYGYTF
TRBD2	TRBV7-9	TRBJ2-7	-	TGTGCCAGCAGTCGGACTAGCGGGATCTACGAGCAGTACTTC	CASSRTSGIYEQYF
TRBD1	TRBV5-1	TRBJ2-5	-	TGCGCCAGCAGCTTGGCCGGGCGTGACAGGGGGACCCAGTACTTC	CASSLAGRDRGTQYF
-	TRBV7-2	TRBJ1-6	-	TGTGCCAGCAGTCCAGCGAGCGACACATATAATTCACCCCTCCACTTT	CASSPASDTYNSPLHF
-	TRBV14	TRBJ1-6	-	TGTGCTAGCAGCCAAAATGATGGGCAGGGCAATTCACCCCTCCACTTT	CASSQNDGQGNSPLHF
-	TRBV24-1	TRBJ1-5	once	TGTGCCACCAGTGATAGGGGGTATAATCAGCCCCAGCATTTT	CATSDRGYNQPQHF
TRBD1	TRBV6-5	TRBJ2-7	once	TGTGCCAGCGGAAGGGGGCCCTACGAGCAGTACTTC	CASGRGPYEQYF
-	TRBV4-2	TRBJ2-1	-	TGTGCCAGCAGCCAAGTAGGCACGGATCCATGGGAGCAGTTCTTC	CASSQVGTDPWEQFF
-	TRBV29-1	TRBJ1-4	-	TGCAGCGTTGGGGGGCAGTATAATGAAAAACTGTTTTTT	CSVGGQYNEKLFF
-	TRBV28	TRBJ1-2	once	TGTGCCAGCCGGGGGCTCGGCTATGGCTACACCTTC	CASRGLGYGYTF
-	TRBV7-9	TRBJ1-2	-	TGTGCCAGCAGCTCTTACTACACAGCTGGCTACACCTTC	CASSSYYTAGYTF
-	TRBV6-5	TRBJ2-6	-	TGTGCCAGCAGCTCACACCACTCTGGGGCCAACGTCCTGACTTTC	CASSSHHSGANVLTF
TRBD2	TRBV6-5	TRBJ2-3	-	TGTGCCAGCAGTTACGGGACTAGCGGGAGCCCCCCGTATTTT	CASSYGTSGSPPYF
-	TRBV14	TRBJ2-7	-	TGTGCCAGCAACCAAATTCTACCTACCGCCTCCTACGAGCAGTACTTC	CASNQILPTASYEQYF
-	TRBV4-1	TRBJ1-1	once	TGCGCCAGCAGCCTAAAGGGGAACACTGAAGCTTTCTTT	CASSLKGNTEAFF
-	TRBV5-5	TRBJ1-5	-	TGTGCCAGCAGCTTGGCCAGGGAGAATCAGCCCCAGCATTTT	CASSLARENQPQHF
TRBD1	TRBV28	TRBJ2-7	once	TGTGCCAGCAGTTCGCCTAACAGGGGGCACGAGCAGTACTTC	CASSSPNRGHEQYF
TRBD2	TRBV6-1	TRBJ2-7	-	TGTGCCAGCAGTGATCTAGCGGACTCCTACGAGCAGTACTTC	CASSDLADSYEQYF
-	TRBV24-1	TRBJ2-7	-	TGTGCCACCAGTGATTTGGGTTTCGAGCAGTACTTC	CATSDLGFEQYF
-	TRBV7-2	TRBJ2-1	-	TGTGCCAGCAGCAAACGACCCCACAATGAGCAGTTCTTC	CASSKRPHNEQFF
-	TRBV19	TRBJ1-2	once	TGTGCCAGTAGTCGGTTTGTGGGGAACTATGGCTACACCTTC	CASSRFVGNYGYTF
TRBD1	TRBV19	TRBJ1-5	-	TGTGCCACCGGGACAGGGGGCAATCAGCCCCAGCATTTT	CATGTGGNQPQHF
TRBD2	TRBV7-9	TRBJ2-2	-	TGTGCCAGCAGCTTAGTCGGCAGCCCTTTAGCGGGAGATGTCGGGGAGCTGTTTTTT	CASSLVGSPLAGDVGELFF
-	TRBV5-5	TRBJ2-1	-	TGTGCCAGCGACAAGGGAGGCTCCTACAATGAGCAGTTCTTC	CASDKGGSYNEQFF